The rows below give T cell receptor beta chains drawn from one sample of a study of T cells expressing NK-cell markers. TCRdb reanalyzed the 5' RACE reads, giving one entry per CDR3 protein sequence and no DNA. Its listing shows about 160,000 distinct CDR3 sequences. Sequencing was performed on blood T cells: a sorted CD56 or NKG2C T cell subset, CD4+ or CD8+ T cells, or bulk PBMC T cells (not recorded which). The receptors here all came from a man aged 18-75 years in good health. CDR3s include the opening cysteine and the closing phenylalanine or tryptophan.

CDR3 length: 16; V gene: TRBV4-2; J gene: TRBJ2-4; CDR3 protein: CASSQDFDLAKNIQYF
CDR3 length: 16; V gene: TRBV12-3/TRBV12-4; J gene: TRBJ2-7; CDR3 protein: CASSVGWDSRKVEQYF
CDR3 length: 14; V gene: TRBV2; J gene: TRBJ1-1; CDR3 protein: CASSERDMNTEAFF
CDR3 length: 14; V gene: TRBV7-8; J gene: TRBJ2-7; CDR3 protein: CASSFLGQSSEQYF
CDR3 length: 18; V gene: TRBV5-1; J gene: TRBJ2-5; CDR3 protein: CASSSYPRDRGYQETQYF
CDR3 length: 16; V gene: TRBV27; J gene: TRBJ2-1; CDR3 protein: CASSLSIAGTHNEQFF
CDR3 length: 14; V gene: TRBV10-3; J gene: TRBJ2-5; CDR3 protein: CAIGPRGGVETQYF
CDR3 length: 14; V gene: TRBV19; J gene: TRBJ2-1; CDR3 protein: CASSILARGNEQFF
CDR3 length: 16; V gene: TRBV7-9; J gene: TRBJ2-2; CDR3 protein: CASSFPLAGATGELFF
CDR3 length: 16; V gene: TRBV12-3/TRBV12-4; J gene: TRBJ1-2; CDR3 protein: CASSPHAPHARGGYTF
CDR3 length: 15; V gene: TRBV4-1; J gene: TRBJ2-7; CDR3 protein: CASSPGTGGVYEQYF
CDR3 length: 16; V gene: TRBV27; J gene: TRBJ1-1; CDR3 protein: CASSTTGGLMNTEAFF
CDR3 length: 15; V gene: TRBV11-2; J gene: TRBJ2-7; CDR3 protein: CASSFGQVTTYEQYF
CDR3 length: 16; V gene: TRBV10-3; J gene: TRBJ2-7; CDR3 protein: CAISGAGQGLSYEQYF
CDR3 length: 15; V gene: TRBV28; J gene: TRBJ2-3; CDR3 protein: CASSFDPFGTDTQYF
CDR3 length: 13; V gene: TRBV4-1; J gene: TRBJ2-7; CDR3 protein: CASSRDRLNEQYF
CDR3 length: 16; V gene: TRBV28; J gene: TRBJ2-7; CDR3 protein: CASSPLPDRSDYEQYF
CDR3 length: 16; V gene: TRBV2; J gene: TRBJ2-3; CDR3 protein: CASSEWVGTSTDTQYF
CDR3 length: 15; V gene: TRBV9; J gene: TRBJ2-1; CDR3 protein: CASSVEGTSFNEQFF
CDR3 length: 15; V gene: TRBV20-1; J gene: TRBJ2-7; CDR3 protein: CSARPRQGSSYEQYF
CDR3 length: 16; V gene: TRBV6-1; J gene: TRBJ2-7; CDR3 protein: CASSVVGTGEVYEQYF
CDR3 length: 17; V gene: TRBV11-2; J gene: TRBJ2-7; CDR3 protein: CASSLEVPGASGDEQYF
CDR3 length: 15; V gene: TRBV7-2; J gene: TRBJ1-1; CDR3 protein: CASSPVVGGGTEAFF
CDR3 length: 14; V gene: TRBV5-6; J gene: TRBJ2-7; CDR3 protein: CASSLSGQVYEQYF
CDR3 length: 15; V gene: TRBV28; J gene: TRBJ2-7; CDR3 protein: CASSSALEGKDEQYF
CDR3 length: 12; V gene: TRBV3-1; J gene: TRBJ1-1; CDR3 protein: CASSSGGGEAFF
CDR3 length: 13; V gene: TRBV27; J gene: TRBJ1-5; CDR3 protein: CASSFVMGGPQHF
CDR3 length: 15; V gene: TRBV7-6; J gene: TRBJ2-3; CDR3 protein: CASSLGVGGTDTQYF
CDR3 length: 13; V gene: TRBV7-6; J gene: TRBJ1-2; CDR3 protein: CASSPGGGSGYTF
CDR3 length: 18; V gene: TRBV6-2/TRBV6-3; J gene: TRBJ2-1; CDR3 protein: CASSYGAGGSFSYNEQFF
CDR3 length: 11; V gene: TRBV7-3; J gene: TRBJ1-5; CDR3 protein: CASSGGTPQHF
CDR3 length: 17; V gene: TRBV27; J gene: TRBJ1-6; CDR3 protein: CASSLFGSSSYNSPLHF
CDR3 length: 14; V gene: TRBV3-1; J gene: TRBJ2-7; CDR3 protein: CASSQGDSGYEQYF
CDR3 length: 14; V gene: TRBV20-1; J gene: TRBJ2-7; CDR3 protein: CSPRTRNRAYEQYF
CDR3 length: 15; V gene: TRBV13; J gene: TRBJ2-5; CDR3 protein: CASSLGGTGKETQYF
CDR3 length: 12; V gene: TRBV15; J gene: TRBJ1-4; CDR3 protein: CATSPGAPASFF
CDR3 length: 13; V gene: TRBV27; J gene: TRBJ2-7; CDR3 protein: CASPGGYTYEQYF
CDR3 length: 20; V gene: TRBV6-2/TRBV6-3; J gene: TRBJ2-5; CDR3 protein: CASSSIPSRGGGAAPETQYF
CDR3 length: 16; V gene: TRBV4-2; J gene: TRBJ2-1; CDR3 protein: CASSQDPAGGYNEQFF
CDR3 length: 16; V gene: TRBV6-1; J gene: TRBJ2-3; CDR3 protein: CASSLPRGGPTDTQYF
CDR3 length: 15; V gene: TRBV7-9; J gene: TRBJ1-6; CDR3 protein: CASSYRDSYNSPLHF
CDR3 length: 14; V gene: TRBV25-1; J gene: TRBJ2-7; CDR3 protein: CASSELGVSYEQYF
CDR3 length: 15; V gene: TRBV2; J gene: TRBJ2-7; CDR3 protein: CASSEKRGRADEQYF
CDR3 length: 16; V gene: TRBV11-2; J gene: TRBJ2-2; CDR3 protein: CASSLYLAGGLGELFF
CDR3 length: 12; V gene: TRBV7-9; J gene: TRBJ2-3; CDR3 protein: CASSADTDTQYF
CDR3 length: 14; V gene: TRBV6-5; J gene: TRBJ2-5; CDR3 protein: CASSSPSDRGTQYF
CDR3 length: 15; V gene: TRBV7-9; J gene: TRBJ2-1; CDR3 protein: CASSTGTSSEDEQFF
CDR3 length: 14; V gene: TRBV12-3/TRBV12-4; J gene: TRBJ2-1; CDR3 protein: CASSGAPTGNEQFF
CDR3 length: 16; V gene: TRBV2; J gene: TRBJ2-1; CDR3 protein: CASLGDGGLSYNEQFF
CDR3 length: 16; V gene: TRBV5-6; J gene: TRBJ2-3; CDR3 protein: CASSPGLAGGADTQYF
CDR3 length: 15; V gene: TRBV7-9; J gene: TRBJ1-2; CDR3 protein: CASSPGGVIRLGYTF
CDR3 length: 14; V gene: TRBV5-1; J gene: TRBJ2-7; CDR3 protein: CASSLGLPTNEQYF
CDR3 length: 15; V gene: TRBV27; J gene: TRBJ2-1; CDR3 protein: CASSQKRVSGNEQFF
CDR3 length: 14; V gene: TRBV7-9; J gene: TRBJ2-1; CDR3 protein: CASSSGSLQNEQFF
CDR3 length: 13; V gene: TRBV7-9; J gene: TRBJ1-3; CDR3 protein: CASRGESGNTIYF
CDR3 length: 14; V gene: TRBV7-6; J gene: TRBJ2-1; CDR3 protein: CASSLEFSGNEQFF
CDR3 length: 14; V gene: TRBV5-1; J gene: TRBJ1-1; CDR3 protein: CASRIGGMNTEAFF
CDR3 length: 15; V gene: TRBV6-1; J gene: TRBJ2-5; CDR3 protein: CASNLGGQGLETQYF
CDR3 length: 16; V gene: TRBV5-1; J gene: TRBJ1-6; CDR3 protein: CASSLGGYSYNSPLHF
CDR3 length: 13; V gene: TRBV12-1; J gene: TRBJ2-7; CDR3 protein: CASSSEPQHEQYF